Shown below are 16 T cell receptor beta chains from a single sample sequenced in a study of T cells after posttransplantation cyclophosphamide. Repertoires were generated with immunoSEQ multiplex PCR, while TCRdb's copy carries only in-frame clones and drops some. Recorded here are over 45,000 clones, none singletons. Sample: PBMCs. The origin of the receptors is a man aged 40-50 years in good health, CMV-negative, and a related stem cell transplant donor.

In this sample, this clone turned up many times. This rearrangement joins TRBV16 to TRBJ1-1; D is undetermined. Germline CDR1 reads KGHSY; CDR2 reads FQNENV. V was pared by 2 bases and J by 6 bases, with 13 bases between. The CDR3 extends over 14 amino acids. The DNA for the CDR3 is TGTGCCAGCAGCCAACCTTTTGAGGTAGCTGAAGCTTTCTTT. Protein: CASSQPFEVAEAFF.

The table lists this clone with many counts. CDR3 nucleotide sequence: TGTGCCAGCAGCTTAGATAGGGGCGCTCTTAGCTATGGCTACACCTTC. It specifies CASSLDRGALSYGYTF. The rearrangement joins TRBV11-2 to TRBJ1-2; weak D call: TRBD1 (5 bases). Germline V gene data show CDR1 as SGHAT and CDR2 as FQNNGV. V was clipped by 0 bases and J by 4 bases, with 15 bases between them. The CDR3 extends over 16 amino acids.

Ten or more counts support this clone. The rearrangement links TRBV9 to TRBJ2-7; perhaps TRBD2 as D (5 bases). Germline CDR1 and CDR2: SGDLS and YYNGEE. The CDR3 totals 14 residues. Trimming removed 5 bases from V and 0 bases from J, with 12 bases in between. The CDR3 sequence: CASSLVGSSYEQYF. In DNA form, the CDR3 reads TGTGCCAGCAGTCTAGTAGGGAGCTCCTACGAGCAGTACTTC.

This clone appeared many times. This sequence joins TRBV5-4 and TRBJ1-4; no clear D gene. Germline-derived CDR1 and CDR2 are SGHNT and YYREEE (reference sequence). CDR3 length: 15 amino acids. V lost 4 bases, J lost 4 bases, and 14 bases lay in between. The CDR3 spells CASSPSRLLNEKLFF. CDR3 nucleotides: TGTGCCAGCAGCCCTAGCCGGCTACTTAATGAAAAACTGTTTTTT.

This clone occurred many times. DNA for the CDR3: TGTGCCAGCAGGGACAGGGCAGGGAGCTACGAGCAGTACTTC. This translates into CASRDRAGSYEQYF. The chain recombines TRBV6-1 with TRBJ2-7, with 8 bases aligning to TRBD1. V was pared by 6 bases and J by 3 bases, with 7 bases of the junction left unmatched. The CDR3 covers 14 residues. Germline values: CDR1 MNHNS, CDR2 SASEGT.

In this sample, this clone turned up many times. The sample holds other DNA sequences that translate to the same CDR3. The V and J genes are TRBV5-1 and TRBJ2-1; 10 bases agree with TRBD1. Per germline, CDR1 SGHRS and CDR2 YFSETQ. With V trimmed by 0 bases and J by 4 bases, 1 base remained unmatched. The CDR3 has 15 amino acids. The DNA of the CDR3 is TGCGCCAGCAGCTTGGGACAGGGGGCGTACAATGAGCAGTTCTTC. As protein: CASSLGQGAYNEQFF.

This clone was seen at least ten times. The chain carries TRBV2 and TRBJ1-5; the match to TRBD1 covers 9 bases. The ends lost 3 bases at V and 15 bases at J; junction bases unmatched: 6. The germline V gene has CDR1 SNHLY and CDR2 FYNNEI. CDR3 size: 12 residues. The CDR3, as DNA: TGTGCCAGCAGTGACCGGACAGGGGCCCCGCATTTT. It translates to CASSDRTGAPHF.

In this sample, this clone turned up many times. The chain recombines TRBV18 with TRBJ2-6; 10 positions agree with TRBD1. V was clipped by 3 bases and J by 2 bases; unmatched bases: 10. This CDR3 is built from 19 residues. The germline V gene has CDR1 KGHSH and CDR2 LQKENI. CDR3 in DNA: TGTGCCAGCTCACCCGTTGGACAGGGGGTTTCTGCTGGGGCCAACGTCCTGACTTTC. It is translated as CASSPVGQGVSAGANVLTF.

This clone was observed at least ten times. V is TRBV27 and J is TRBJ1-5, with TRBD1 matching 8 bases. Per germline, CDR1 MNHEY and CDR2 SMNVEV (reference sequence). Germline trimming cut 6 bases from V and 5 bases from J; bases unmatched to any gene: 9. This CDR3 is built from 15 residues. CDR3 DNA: TGTGCCAGCAGCGACCCCCGCAGGGGGCATCAGCCCCAGCATTTT. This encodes CASSDPRRGHQPQHF.

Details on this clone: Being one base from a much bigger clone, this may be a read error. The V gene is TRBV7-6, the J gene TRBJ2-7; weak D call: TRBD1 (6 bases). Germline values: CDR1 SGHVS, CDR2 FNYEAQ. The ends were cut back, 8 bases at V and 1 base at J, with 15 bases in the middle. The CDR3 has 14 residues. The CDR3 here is CASPPPTGSYEQYF. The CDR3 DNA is TGTGCCAGCCCCCCGCCGACAGGATCCTACGAGCAGTACTTC.

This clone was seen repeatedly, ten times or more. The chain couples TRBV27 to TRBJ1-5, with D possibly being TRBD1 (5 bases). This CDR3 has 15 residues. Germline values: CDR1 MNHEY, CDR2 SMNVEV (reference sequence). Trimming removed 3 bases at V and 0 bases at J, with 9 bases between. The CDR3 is CASSLTAYSNQPQHF. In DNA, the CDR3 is TGTGCCAGCAGTTTGACAGCTTATAGCAATCAGCCCCAGCATTTT.

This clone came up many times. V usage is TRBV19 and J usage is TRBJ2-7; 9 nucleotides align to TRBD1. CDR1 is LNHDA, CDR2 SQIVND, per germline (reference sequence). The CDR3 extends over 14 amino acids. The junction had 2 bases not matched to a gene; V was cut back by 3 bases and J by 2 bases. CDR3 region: CASSIGTGPYEQYF. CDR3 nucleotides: TGTGCCAGTAGTATCGGGACAGGGCCCTACGAGCAGTACTTC.

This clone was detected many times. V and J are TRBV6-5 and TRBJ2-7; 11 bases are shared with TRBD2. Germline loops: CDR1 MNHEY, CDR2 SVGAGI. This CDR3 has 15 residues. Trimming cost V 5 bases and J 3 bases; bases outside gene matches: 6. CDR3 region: CASSASGRRDYEQYF. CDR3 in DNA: TGTGCCAGCAGTGCTAGCGGGAGGAGGGACTACGAGCAGTACTTC.

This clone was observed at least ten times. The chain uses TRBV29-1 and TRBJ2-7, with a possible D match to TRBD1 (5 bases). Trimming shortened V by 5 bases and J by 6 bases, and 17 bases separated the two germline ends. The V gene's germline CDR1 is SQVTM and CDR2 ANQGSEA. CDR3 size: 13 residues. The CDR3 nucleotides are TGCAGCGTTTCAGGGCTTGTAAACGTCGAGCAGTACTTC. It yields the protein CSVSGLVNVEQYF.

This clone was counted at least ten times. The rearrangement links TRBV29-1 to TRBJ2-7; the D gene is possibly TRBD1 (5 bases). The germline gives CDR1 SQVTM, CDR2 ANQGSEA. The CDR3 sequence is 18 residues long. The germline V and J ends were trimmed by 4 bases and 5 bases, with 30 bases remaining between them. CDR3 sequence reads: CSVAHYFDSPRRSHEQYF. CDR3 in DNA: TGCAGCGTTGCCCATTACTTTGACAGCCCCAGGAGAAGTCACGAGCAGTACTTC.

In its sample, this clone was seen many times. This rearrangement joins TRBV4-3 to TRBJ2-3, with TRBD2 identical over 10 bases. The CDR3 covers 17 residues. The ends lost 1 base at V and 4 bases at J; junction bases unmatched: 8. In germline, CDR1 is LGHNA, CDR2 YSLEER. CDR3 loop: CASSQALAGGTADTQYF. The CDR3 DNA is TGCGCCAGCAGCCAAGCCTTAGCGGGAGGAACGGCAGATACGCAGTATTTT.